These 4 T cell receptor beta chains originate from one sample sequenced in a study of T cells in tuberculosis. Libraries were prepared by immunoSEQ multiplex PCR; TCRdb keeps only in-frame clonotypes and omits some of them. The table shows around 26,000 clones, with roughly nine tenths occurring only once. What was sequenced was PBMCs. The receptors were sampled from a donor aged 10-35 years with latent tuberculosis or without tuberculosis infection. Some clones in this sample may be carry-over from other donors' samples.

The genes are TRBV5-6 and TRBJ2-5, with a tentative D call TRBD2 (5 bases). The CDR3 is 14 amino acids. V lost 1 base and J lost 0, with 7 bases in between. Germline V gene data show CDR1 as SGHDT and CDR2 as YYEEEE. The CDR3 DNA sequence: TGTGCCAGCAGCTTGACTAGATACCAAGAGACCCAGTACTTC. This codes for CASSLTRYQETQYF.

As concerns this clone: Relative to the germline gene, one junction end is altered; a read error may explain this. The chain joins TRBV7-8 to TRBJ2-7, with D possibly matching TRBD1 (6 bases). The CDR3 runs 15 residues. In germline, CDR1 is SGHVS, CDR2 FQNEAQ. Here the CDR3 DNA reads TGTGCCAGCAGTCTCCGGGACATCCCCTCCCACGAGCAGTACTTC. Its protein is CASSLRDIPSHEQYF.

The chain carries TRBV7-2 and TRBJ2-3, with TRBD2 identical over 7 bases. V was pared by 3 bases and J by 5 bases, with 8 bases of the junction left unmatched. CDR3 length: 15 amino acids. The germline CDR1 and CDR2 sequences are SGHTA and FQGNSA. Here the CDR3 reads CASSFPSGTEDTQYF. The CDR3 DNA follows: TGTGCCAGCAGCTTCCCCAGCGGGACGGAAGATACGCAGTATTTT.

In this sample, this clone turned up once. This chain joins TRBV5-1 and TRBJ2-2; 8 nucleotides line up with TRBD1. Trimming at V came to 4 bases and at J to 2 bases, leaving 4 bases not matched to a gene. The CDR3 sequence is 15 residues long. Germline V gene data show CDR1 as SGHRS and CDR2 as YFSETQ. In DNA, the CDR3 is TGCGCCAGCAGCCATGGACAGGGTAACACCGGGGAGCTGTTTTTT. It translates to CASSHGQGNTGELFF.